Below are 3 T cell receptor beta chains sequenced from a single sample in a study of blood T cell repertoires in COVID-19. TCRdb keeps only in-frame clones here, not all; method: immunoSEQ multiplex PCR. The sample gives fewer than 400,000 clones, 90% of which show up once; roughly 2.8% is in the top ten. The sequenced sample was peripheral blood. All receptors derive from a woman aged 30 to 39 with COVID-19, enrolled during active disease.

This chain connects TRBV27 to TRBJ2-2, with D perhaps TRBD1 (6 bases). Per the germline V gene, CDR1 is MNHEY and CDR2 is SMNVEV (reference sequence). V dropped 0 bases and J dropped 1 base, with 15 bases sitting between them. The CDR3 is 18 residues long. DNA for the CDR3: TGTGCCAGCAGTTTATCGTTTTACTCACAGGGGAACACCGGGGAGCTGTTTTTT. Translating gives CASSLSFYSQGNTGELFF.

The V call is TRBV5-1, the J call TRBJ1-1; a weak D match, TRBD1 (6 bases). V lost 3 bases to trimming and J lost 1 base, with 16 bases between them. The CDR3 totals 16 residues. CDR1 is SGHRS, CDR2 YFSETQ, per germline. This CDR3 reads CASSSRGSTTNTEAFF. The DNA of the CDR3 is TGCGCCAGCAGCTCCAGGGGCAGCACCACGAACACTGAAGCTTTCTTT.

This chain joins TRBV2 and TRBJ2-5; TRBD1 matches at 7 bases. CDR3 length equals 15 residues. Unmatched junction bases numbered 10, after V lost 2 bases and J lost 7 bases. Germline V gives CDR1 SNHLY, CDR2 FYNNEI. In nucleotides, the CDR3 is TGTGCCAGCAGTGAACCGGGACAGTACGGCGGGACCCAGTACTTC. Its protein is CASSEPGQYGGTQYF.